The next 15 T cell receptor beta chains were all read from a single sample in a study of beta chain features in type 1 diabetes. Reverse transcribing all isolated RNA meant expressed TCRB transcripts were sequenced. Only in-frame clones appear in the TCRdb table, and some are missing; sequencing was by immunoSEQ multiplex PCR. This sample has approximately 360,000 clones; over 10% occur once, and the top ten carry approximately 0.011%. Their antigens are not known. Study results and caveats: All four CD4+ subsets of Type 1 diabetes patients contained TCRB CDR3s that were moderately but significantly shorter.

The specimen was naive CD4+ T cells from blood. The receptors shown here come from a woman aged 18 to 35 with type 1 diabetes.

This clone was seen more than once but under ten times. The chain has TRBV29-1 and TRBJ1-1, with D unresolved. V lost 4 bases and J 1 base, leaving 10 bases between the germline ends. Germline V lookup: CDR1 SQVTM, CDR2 ANQGSEA. The CDR3 totals 13 residues. CDR3 region: CSVVRMSNTEAFF. CDR3 nucleotide sequence: TGCAGCGTTGTGCGAATGTCGAACACTGAAGCTTTCTTT.

This clone was observed a handful of times. The chain recombines TRBV4-3 with TRBJ2-1; D is possibly TRBD2 (5 bases). The CDR3 runs 16 residues. Trimming shortened V by 0 bases and J by 2 bases, and 11 bases separated the two germline ends. Germline values: CDR1 LGHNA, CDR2 YSLEER. The CDR3: CASSQDEGLTYNEQFF. CDR3 in DNA: TGCGCCAGCAGCCAAGATGAGGGTCTGACCTACAATGAGCAGTTCTTC.

This clone was counted a few times. The chain uses TRBV14 and TRBJ1-2; D ambiguous. Germline V gives CDR1 SGHDN, CDR2 FVKESK. This CDR3 has 14 amino acids. Trimming pared 2 bases from V and 5 bases from J, leaving 12 bases between. CDR3 sequence reads: CASSQLGRPYGYTF. The DNA of the CDR3 is TGTGCCAGCAGCCAACTAGGGAGGCCATATGGCTACACCTTC.

This rearrangement joins TRBV4-3 to TRBJ2-3; D perhaps matches TRBD2 (5 bases). The V and J ends lost 2 bases and 0 bases respectively, with 12 bases between them. CDR3 length equals 16 residues. Germline V gene lookup returns CDR1 LGHNA and CDR2 YSLEER. For the CDR3, the DNA is TGCGCCAGCAGCCAATTAGGAGGAACTAGCACAGATACGCAGTATTTT. This translates into CASSQLGGTSTDTQYF.

This clone has more than one count but fewer than ten. J is TRBJ1-5 and V is TRBV2; D is perhaps TRBD1 (6 bases). The CDR3 covers 14 residues. V was pared by 7 bases and J by 3 bases, with 13 bases between. The germline V gene encodes CDR1 SNHLY and CDR2 FYNNEI. DNA for the CDR3: TGTGCCAGCAACGACAGGTCAGTCAATCAGCCCCAGCATTTT. Protein: CASNDRSVNQPQHF.

This clone has just a few counts. V and J are TRBV6-1 and TRBJ1-1; D remains unclear. The CDR3 contains 15 residues. Deletions cut 4 bases from V and 0 bases from J, with 12 bases between. CDR1 MNHNS and CDR2 SASEGT come from the germline V gene. CDR3 protein: CASSGRVTMNTEAFF. The DNA of the CDR3 is TGTGCCAGCAGTGGCCGGGTTACCATGAACACTGAAGCTTTCTTT.

This clone came up a few times. Different DNA sequences within this sample yield the same CDR3. The rearrangement uses TRBV4-3 and TRBJ1-2; D not resolved. CDR1 and CDR2 (germline): LGHNA, YSLEER. There are 14 residues in the CDR3. The V and J ends lost 1 base and 2 bases respectively, with 8 bases between them. The CDR3 loop is CASSQAGVNYGYTF. The CDR3 DNA reads as TGCGCCAGCAGCCAAGCCGGGGTAAACTATGGCTACACCTTC.

The chain has TRBV7-8 and TRBJ1-2, with TRBD1 matching 9 bases. Per the germline V gene, CDR1 is SGHVS and CDR2 is FQNEAQ. The junction had 13 bases not matched to a gene; V was cut back by 3 bases and J by 2 bases. There are 18 residues in the CDR3. For the CDR3, the DNA is TGTGCCAGCAGCTTCACCGCGGGGGACAGGGAGTCGAACTATGGCTACACCTTC. Encoded protein: CASSFTAGDRESNYGYTF.

This clone has more than one count but fewer than ten. This chain joins TRBV7-9 and TRBJ2-1; 9 bases are shared with TRBD1. V lost 4 bases and J lost 4; bases outside the gene matches: 5. Germline assignment: CDR1 SEHNR and CDR2 FQNEAQ (reference sequence). This CDR3 has 15 residues. As DNA, the CDR3 is TGTGCCAGCAGCTCCAAGACAGGGGGGTACAATGAGCAGTTCTTC. Translating gives CASSSKTGGYNEQFF.

V is TRBV19 and J is TRBJ2-1; TRBD2 might be the D (6 bases). V was cut by 8 bases and J by 5 bases, with 19 bases left in between. The CDR3 has 15 amino acids. CDR1 is LNHDA and CDR2 is SQIVND in the germline V gene (reference sequence). CDR3 protein: CASGDGGLKNNEQFF. DNA of the CDR3: TGTGCCAGTGGGGACGGGGGATTAAAGAACAATGAGCAGTTCTTC.

V and J are TRBV4-1 and TRBJ2-5; D gene uncertain. Germline V gene sequence: CDR1 MGHRA, CDR2 YSYEKL. Trimming shortened V by 4 bases and J by 3 bases, and 12 bases separated the two germline ends. The CDR3 extends over 14 amino acids. Written as DNA, the CDR3 is TGCGCCAGCAGCCTCGCGGCTCTCAAAGAGACCCAGTACTTC. Translating it yields CASSLAALKETQYF.

There are a few counts of this clone. J is TRBJ1-2 and V is TRBV10-3; maybe TRBD1 (5 bases). Deletions cut 9 bases from V and 6 bases from J, with 14 bases between. This CDR3 is built from 12 residues. Per the germline V gene, CDR1 is ENHRY and CDR2 is SYGVKD. CDR3 in amino acids: CAIESGGDGYTF. CDR3 coding DNA: TGTGCCATTGAGTCCGGGGGAGATGGCTACACCTTC.

V gene TRBV5-4 combines with J gene TRBJ1-1; no clear D. The CDR3 is 13 residues long. Germline CDR1 reads SGHNT; CDR2 reads YYREEE (reference sequence). V lost 4 bases and J 6 bases, leaving 13 bases between the germline ends. CDR3 protein: CASSPGFQAEAFF. DNA for the CDR3: TGTGCCAGCAGCCCCGGTTTCCAGGCTGAAGCTTTCTTT.

This clone was found a few times. The rearrangement joins TRBV5-4 to TRBJ1-2, with 8 bases fitting TRBD1. This CDR3 has 13 residues. Germline V CDR1 and CDR2: SGHNT, YYREEE (reference sequence). V trimming: 4 bases; J trimming: 4 bases; junction bases outside the gene matches: 3. The CDR3 DNA reads as TGTGCCAGCAGCAGGGGACAGGCCTATGGCTACACCTTC. It codes for CASSRGQAYGYTF.

The V gene is TRBV7-9, the J gene TRBJ2-5; 10 bases are a match to TRBD1. This CDR3 is 16 amino acids long. V dropped 4 bases and J dropped 6; count of bases not matched to a gene: 11. CDR1 is SEHNR and CDR2 is FQNEAQ in the germline V gene (reference sequence). CDR3 bases: TGTGCCAGCAGCTCCAATGCAATGGGACAGGGGAAGACCCAGTACTTC. Its protein is CASSSNAMGQGKTQYF.